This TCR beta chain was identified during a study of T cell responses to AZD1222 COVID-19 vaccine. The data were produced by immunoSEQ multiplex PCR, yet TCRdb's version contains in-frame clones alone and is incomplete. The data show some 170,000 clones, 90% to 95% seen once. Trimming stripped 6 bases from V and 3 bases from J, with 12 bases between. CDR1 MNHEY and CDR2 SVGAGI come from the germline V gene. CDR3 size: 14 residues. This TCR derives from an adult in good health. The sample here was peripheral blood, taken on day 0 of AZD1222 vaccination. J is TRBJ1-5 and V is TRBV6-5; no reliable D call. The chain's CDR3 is CASSRAWVNQPQHF. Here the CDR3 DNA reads TGTGCCAGCAGCCGCGCCTGGGTCAATCAGCCCCAGCATTTT.